The rows below give T cell receptor beta chains drawn from one sample of a study of regulatory T cells in long-lasting Graves disease. A single record per CDR3 protein comes from TCRdb applying MiXCR to the multiplex PCR reads. The top ten hold 14% of the sample, which has approximately 270,000 distinct CDR3 sequences, around 18% seen once. These same data were also listed under a study on T cells in Graves' hyperthyroidism and ophthalmopathy.

Here the sequenced sample was peripheral blood mononuclear cells (PBMCs), taken at new diagnosis, from a patient treated with antithyroid drugs. These TCRs come from a woman younger than 45 with Graves disease. CDR3s include the opening cysteine and the closing phenylalanine or tryptophan. The D gene is left open where the match is weak. Clone size appears in some rows only: once, few, many, or a class for an expanded clone.

cdr3_nt: TGTGCCAGCAGTGGACGGGACATTCGGTACACCGGGGAGCTGTTTTTT
cdr3_aa: CASSGRDIRYTGELFF
d_call: -
v_call: TRBV2
clone_size: many
j_call: TRBJ2-2

cdr3_nt: TGCAGTGCCATCCGGGACGGGGGTTCCTACGAGCAGTACTTC
cdr3_aa: CSAIRDGGSYEQYF
d_call: -
v_call: TRBV20-1
clone_size: many
j_call: TRBJ2-7

cdr3_nt: TGCAGTGCTGGACGGGACGGCCAAGAGACCCAGTACTTC
cdr3_aa: CSAGRDGQETQYF
d_call: -
v_call: TRBV20-1
clone_size: many
j_call: TRBJ2-5

cdr3_nt: TGCAGTGCTAGGTCCCTAGCGGGAACCGGGGAGCTGTTTTTT
cdr3_aa: CSARSLAGTGELFF
d_call: TRBD2
v_call: TRBV20-1
clone_size: many
j_call: TRBJ2-2

cdr3_nt: TGCAGCGTTGAGGGGGGCCAACCCTACAATGAGCAGTTCTTC
cdr3_aa: CSVEGGQPYNEQFF
d_call: -
v_call: TRBV29-1
clone_size: many
j_call: TRBJ2-1

cdr3_nt: TGCAGTGCTAGAGAGGGTTCGAGGGCGGGCAATCAGCCCCAGCATTTT
cdr3_aa: CSAREGSRAGNQPQHF
d_call: -
v_call: TRBV20-1
clone_size: many
j_call: TRBJ1-5

cdr3_nt: TGTGCCAGCAGTGGGGGACAGCGCACAGAACTGTTTTTT
cdr3_aa: CASSGGQRTELFF
d_call: TRBD1
v_call: TRBV2
clone_size: many
j_call: TRBJ1-4

cdr3_nt: TGTGCCAGCAGCCGGACCCGGAGACCCCTAATCTACAATGAGCAGTTCTTC
cdr3_aa: CASSRTRRPLIYNEQFF
d_call: -
v_call: TRBV7-8
clone_size: -
j_call: TRBJ2-1

cdr3_nt: TGCAGTGCTAGGGGACAAGGGTTCCTTACTGGTGGCTACACCTTC
cdr3_aa: CSARGQGFLTGGYTF
d_call: -
v_call: TRBV20-1
clone_size: many
j_call: TRBJ1-2

cdr3_nt: TGTGCCAGCAGTTACTCGCCCGGTACCCTCTACGAGCAGTACTTC
cdr3_aa: CASSYSPGTLYEQYF
d_call: -
v_call: TRBV6-2/TRBV6-3
clone_size: many
j_call: TRBJ2-7

cdr3_nt: TGTGCCAGCAGCTTCCGGCGGAGTGGCGATGAGCAGTTCTTC
cdr3_aa: CASSFRRSGDEQFF
d_call: -
v_call: TRBV7-2
clone_size: -
j_call: TRBJ2-1

cdr3_nt: TGTGCCAGCAGTTCAGGGACTAGCGGGGGTTCGTCGACCCAGTACTTC
cdr3_aa: CASSSGTSGGSSTQYF
d_call: TRBD2
v_call: TRBV6-9
clone_size: few
j_call: TRBJ2-5

cdr3_nt: TGCGCCAGCAGACCCCACGAAGGGATCGACGGCTATGGCTACACCTTC
cdr3_aa: CASRPHEGIDGYGYTF
d_call: -
v_call: TRBV5-1
clone_size: many
j_call: TRBJ1-2

cdr3_nt: TGCAGTGCCGAAGGGACGGATATCCTCCACTTT
cdr3_aa: CSAEGTDILHF
d_call: -
v_call: TRBV20-1
clone_size: many
j_call: TRBJ1-6

cdr3_nt: TGCAGTGCTCGGTCTCAGGGGAACCCTGGAAACACCATATATTTT
cdr3_aa: CSARSQGNPGNTIYF
d_call: -
v_call: TRBV20-1
clone_size: many
j_call: TRBJ1-3

cdr3_nt: TGTGCCAGCAGTTACAAGGGCGGTGGCTACACCTTC
cdr3_aa: CASSYKGGGYTF
d_call: -
v_call: TRBV6-5
clone_size: -
j_call: TRBJ1-2

cdr3_nt: TGTGCCAGCAGACCCACAGGGTCCAGCAATCAGCCCCAGCATTTT
cdr3_aa: CASRPTGSSNQPQHF
d_call: -
v_call: TRBV27
clone_size: -
j_call: TRBJ1-5

cdr3_nt: TGTGCCAGCAGCGGGAAAGGTCCCCAGCATTTT
cdr3_aa: CASSGKGPQHF
d_call: -
v_call: TRBV7-8
clone_size: many
j_call: TRBJ1-5

cdr3_nt: TGTGCCAGCAGCCAACCGGGGAGTGGGAACACTGAAGCTTTCTTT
cdr3_aa: CASSQPGSGNTEAFF
d_call: -
v_call: TRBV3-1
clone_size: many
j_call: TRBJ1-1

cdr3_nt: TGTGCCAGCTCACCACTCGGGGGAATTGGTGATGGCTACACCTTC
cdr3_aa: CASSPLGGIGDGYTF
d_call: -
v_call: TRBV18
clone_size: many
j_call: TRBJ1-2

cdr3_nt: TGTGCCAGCAGCCGAGGGGGCGCGGGTGCTTTCTTT
cdr3_aa: CASSRGGAGAFF
d_call: TRBD1
v_call: TRBV14
clone_size: -
j_call: TRBJ1-1

cdr3_nt: TGCAGTGCCCTAGAAGTATCCGGGGCCAACGTCCTGACTTTC
cdr3_aa: CSALEVSGANVLTF
d_call: -
v_call: TRBV20-1
clone_size: many
j_call: TRBJ2-6

cdr3_nt: TGTGCCAGCAGCCCACGGACAGGGAATGAAAAACTGTTTTTT
cdr3_aa: CASSPRTGNEKLFF
d_call: TRBD1
v_call: TRBV9
clone_size: -
j_call: TRBJ1-4

cdr3_nt: TGCGCCAGCAGCTTGGGCGGGACAGGGGGCGAAAAACTGTTTTTT
cdr3_aa: CASSLGGTGGEKLFF
d_call: TRBD1
v_call: TRBV5-1
clone_size: many
j_call: TRBJ1-4

cdr3_nt: TGCGCCAGCACAGACGGTAGCTCTGGGGCCAACGTCCTGACTTTC
cdr3_aa: CASTDGSSGANVLTF
d_call: -
v_call: TRBV5-1
clone_size: -
j_call: TRBJ2-6

cdr3_nt: TGTGCCAGCAGCGTAGTGAGCTACTCTGGGGCCAACGTCCTGACTTTC
cdr3_aa: CASSVVSYSGANVLTF
d_call: -
v_call: TRBV9
clone_size: -
j_call: TRBJ2-6

cdr3_nt: TGTGCCAGCAGTGGGTCATCGGAGACCCAGTACTTC
cdr3_aa: CASSGSSETQYF
d_call: -
v_call: TRBV2
clone_size: many
j_call: TRBJ2-5

cdr3_nt: TGTGCCAGCAGCACCACCCAGGGGGCCGGCGGGGAGCTGTTTTTT
cdr3_aa: CASSTTQGAGGELFF
d_call: TRBD1
v_call: TRBV9
clone_size: many
j_call: TRBJ2-2

cdr3_nt: TGCGCCAGCAGCTTGACAGAGTCCGGGGAGCTGTTTTTT
cdr3_aa: CASSLTESGELFF
d_call: -
v_call: TRBV5-1
clone_size: many
j_call: TRBJ2-2

cdr3_nt: TGTGCCACCGCCTCGGTACACGGGGAGCTGTTTTTT
cdr3_aa: CATASVHGELFF
d_call: -
v_call: TRBV24-1
clone_size: -
j_call: TRBJ2-2

cdr3_nt: TGTGCCAGCCGCCGCGGAAACAGCGGAAACACCATATATTTT
cdr3_aa: CASRRGNSGNTIYF
d_call: -
v_call: TRBV12-3/TRBV12-4
clone_size: many
j_call: TRBJ1-3

cdr3_nt: TGTGCCAGCAGCTTACCCGGGGACACAGATACGCAGTATTTT
cdr3_aa: CASSLPGDTDTQYF
d_call: -
v_call: TRBV7-2
clone_size: many
j_call: TRBJ2-3

cdr3_nt: TGTGCCAGCAGCCAAGGAGGAGGGGCGAGGGCTTTCTTT
cdr3_aa: CASSQGGGARAFF
d_call: -
v_call: TRBV3-1
clone_size: many
j_call: TRBJ1-1

cdr3_nt: TGTGCCAGCAGCTTAGAGGAGGGAGGTGGGGCGTGGAGACCTGGCTACACCTTC
cdr3_aa: CASSLEEGGGAWRPGYTF
d_call: -
v_call: TRBV11-3
clone_size: many
j_call: TRBJ1-2

cdr3_nt: TGTGCCAGCAGCCTGACAAGGAACAAGGAGACCCAGTACTTC
cdr3_aa: CASSLTRNKETQYF
d_call: -
v_call: TRBV6-1
clone_size: many
j_call: TRBJ2-5

cdr3_nt: TGTGCCAGCAGCTCCCGGGACCGATATCAGCCCCAGCATTTT
cdr3_aa: CASSSRDRYQPQHF
d_call: -
v_call: TRBV7-2
clone_size: many
j_call: TRBJ1-5